The 16 T cell receptor beta chains below all came from one sample that was sequenced in a study of beta chain features in type 1 diabetes. The study, taken as a whole, reports: Shortening that was moderate but significant affected the TCRB CDR3s of Type 1 diabetes patients in all four CD4+ subsets.

Expressed TCRB transcripts were sequenced because the isolated RNA had all been reverse transcribed beforehand. Sequencing used immunoSEQ multiplex PCR; TCRdb keeps in-frame clones, though not all of them. This table has tens of thousands of clones, around 56% appearing once. These TCRs' antigens remain unknown. The material sequenced was Tregs from blood. All receptors derive from a middle-aged woman with type 1 diabetes.

This chain joins TRBV7-9 and TRBJ1-2; the match to TRBD1 covers 7 bases. Germline values: CDR1 SEHNR, CDR2 FQNEAQ (reference sequence). The CDR3 contains 12 residues. The V gene end was trimmed by 7 bases and the J gene end by 6 bases; junction bases not matched to a gene: 5. The CDR3 sequence is CASIRQGHGYTF. The DNA of the CDR3 is TGTGCCAGCATTAGACAGGGACATGGCTACACCTTC.

The table lists this clone with a few counts. V is TRBV30 and J is TRBJ1-1, with a possible D match to TRBD1 (5 bases). This CDR3 spans 11 amino acids. From germline, CDR1 is GTSNPN and CDR2 SVGIG (reference sequence). V was cut by 6 bases and J by 7 bases, with 12 bases left in between. Here the CDR3 reads CACGTGGEAFF. The CDR3 region has the DNA TGTGCCTGTGGGACGGGGGGTGAAGCTTTCTTT. Combining the CDR3 with reference TRBV30 and TRBJ1-1 gives the whole variable domain SQTIHQWPATLVQPVGSPLSLECTVEGTSNPNLYWYRQAAGRGLQLLFYSVGIGQISSEVPQNLSASRPQDRQFILSSKKLLLSDSGFYLCACGTGGEAFFGQGTRLTVV.

This clone was counted between two and nine times. The chain recombines TRBV6-4 with TRBJ2-2; possible D gene TRBD2, 7 bases. Trimming cost V 2 bases and J 4 bases, with 11 bases left between them. The CDR3 totals 15 residues. CDR1 MRHNA and CDR2 SNTAGT come from the germline V gene. The CDR3 coding sequence is TGTGCCAGCAGTGACGAGAGGGGGGGCACCGGGGAGCTGTTTTTT. This codes for CASSDERGGTGELFF.

The count of this clone is one. The chain is built from TRBV7-2 and TRBJ2-3; TRBD2 matches 15 bases. Germline CDR1 and CDR2: SGHTA and FQGNSA. V gave up 5 bases and J gave up 5 bases; unmatched junction bases: 8. The CDR3 extends over 17 amino acids. The CDR3 sequence is CASSLGLAGGKRDTQYF. The CDR3 DNA is TGTGCCAGCAGCCTTGGACTAGCGGGGGGGAAGAGAGATACGCAGTATTTT.

This clone has only one observation. V and J are TRBV5-6 and TRBJ1-3, with D possibly TRBD1 on 5 matching bases. The V gene's germline CDR1 is SGHDT and CDR2 YYEEEE. The CDR3 totals 15 residues. V lost 4 bases and J lost 4, with 15 bases in between. The chain's CDR3 is CASSPGRGAGNTIYF. Here the CDR3 DNA reads TGTGCCAGCAGCCCGGGGCGCGGGGCAGGAAACACCATATATTTT.

The chain couples TRBV6-1 to TRBJ2-3, with a tentative D call TRBD2 (5 bases). From germline, CDR1 is MNHNS and CDR2 SASEGT. Trimming took off 6 bases at V and 2 bases at J, with 15 bases between the two ends. The CDR3 totals 15 residues. The CDR3 sequence is CASRHGQRFTDTQYF. CDR3 in DNA: TGTGCCAGCAGACACGGGCAGCGGTTCACAGATACGCAGTATTTT.

This clone has only a few counts. The rearrangement joins TRBV10-3 to TRBJ2-7; TRBD1 matches at 12 bases. CDR1 is ENHRY and CDR2 is SYGVKD in the germline V gene. The trim removed 10 bases at V and 5 bases at J, leaving 3 bases unmatched. CDR3 length: 12 amino acids. The CDR3 region has the DNA TGTGCCACCGGGACAGGGGGCGACGAGCAGTACTTC. Translation: CATGTGGDEQYF.

This clone appeared a few times. The chain couples TRBV5-5 to TRBJ1-4; maybe TRBD1 (6 bases). From germline, CDR1 is SGHKS and CDR2 YYEKEE (reference sequence). Trimming stripped 0 bases from V and 6 bases from J, with 15 bases between. CDR3 length equals 16 residues. CDR3 residues: CASSLGNTGSYEKLFF. In DNA form, the CDR3 reads TGTGCCAGCAGCTTGGGGAATACAGGGTCCTATGAAAAACTGTTTTTT. Based on the CDR3 plus reference TRBV5-5 and TRBJ1-4, the full variable domain is DAGVTQSPTHLIKTRGQQVTLRCSPISGHKSVSWYQQVLGQGPQFIFQYYEKEERGRGNFPDRFSARQFPNYSSELNVNALLLGDSALYLCASSLGNTGSYEKLFFGSGTQLSVL.

The CDR3 DNA reads as TGTGCCAGCAGCTTAACGGGCGGGCGCAATCAGCCCCAGCATTTT. Translating gives CASSLTGGRNQPQHF. The V call is TRBV7-2, the J call TRBJ1-5; D remains ambiguous. This CDR3 is 15 amino acids long. CDR1 and CDR2 (germline): SGHTA, FQGNSA. V was trimmed by 2 bases and J by 2 bases, leaving 10 bases between them.

The V and J genes are TRBV25-1 and TRBJ2-2; 8 nucleotides align to TRBD1. The CDR3 consists of 15 residues. After removal of 4 bases from V and 6 bases from J, the junction contained 7 bases not matched to a gene. Germline V gene sequence: CDR1 MGHDK, CDR2 SYGVNS. The CDR3: CASSVPGGASGELFF. The DNA for the CDR3 is TGTGCCAGCAGTGTGCCAGGGGGCGCTTCCGGGGAGCTGTTTTTT.

J is TRBJ2-5 and V is TRBV7-2; 9 bases are a match to TRBD1. V dropped 4 bases and J dropped 5; count of bases not matched to a gene: 11. Per germline, CDR1 SGHTA and CDR2 FQGNSA. This CDR3 has 16 amino acids. This chain's CDR3 is CASSSSDRGYPETQYF. CDR3 bases: TGTGCCAGCAGCTCGTCCGACAGGGGGTATCCCGAGACCCAGTACTTC.

Only one count was recorded for this clone. This chain uses TRBV19 with TRBJ2-2, with 9 bases fitting TRBD2. This CDR3 comprises 14 residues. J lost 0 bases, V lost 11 bases, and 4 bases had no gene match. CDR1 is LNHDA, CDR2 SQIVND, per germline (reference sequence). The CDR3 DNA reads TGTGCCGCCGCGGGAGGGCCGAACACCGGGGAGCTGTTTTTT. It codes for CAAAGGPNTGELFF. The complete variable domain, with remaining parts taken from reference TRBV19 and TRBJ2-2, reads DGGITQSPKYLFRKEGQNVTLSCEQNLNHDAMYWYRQDPGQGLRLIYYSQIVNDFQKGDIAEGYSVSREKKESFPLTVTSAQKNPTAFYLCAAAGGPNTGELFFGEGSRLTVL.

The chain uses TRBV7-8 and TRBJ2-1, with unresolved D. The ends were cut back, 5 bases at V and 7 bases at J, with 6 bases in the middle. Germline CDR1 reads SGHVS; CDR2 reads FQNEAQ. This CDR3 has 11 amino acids. The CDR3 region has the DNA TGTGCCAGCAGCCTAACTAATGAGCAGTTCTTC. It codes for CASSLTNEQFF.

The chain recombines TRBV19 with TRBJ2-3; unclear D gene. CDR3 size: 12 residues. Trimming took off 4 bases at V and 5 bases at J, with 7 bases between the two ends. The germline gives CDR1 LNHDA, CDR2 SQIVND (reference sequence). This chain's CDR3 is CASSTRRDTQYF. The CDR3 DNA follows: TGTGCCAGTAGTACACGGAGAGATACGCAGTATTTT.

This rearrangement joins TRBV7-2 to TRBJ1-4; D is possibly TRBD1 (6 bases). The CDR3 runs to 14 residues. The V end lost 4 bases, the J end lost 3 bases, and 9 bases lay between the germline ends. Germline V gives CDR1 SGHTA, CDR2 FQGNSA. Here the CDR3 reads CASSWEGANEKLFF. CDR3 DNA: TGTGCCAGCAGCTGGGAGGGGGCTAATGAAAAACTGTTTTTT.

The chain recombines TRBV20-1 with TRBJ1-1; D unresolved. Trimming cost V 3 bases and J 3 bases, with 5 bases left between them. The germline V gene has CDR1 DFQATT and CDR2 SNEGSKA (reference sequence). The CDR3 has 11 residues. In nucleotides, the CDR3 is TGCAGTGCTAGTACTTACACTGAAGCTTTCTTT. Translation gives CSASTYTEAFF.